This T cell receptor beta chain originates from a study of T cell responses to AZD1222 COVID-19 vaccine. Unmatched junction bases numbered 1, after V lost 0 bases and J lost 9 bases. The CDR3 runs to 14 residues. CDR1 and CDR2 from the germline V gene are LGHNA and YSLEER. General study results and limits: Of the AZD1222 recipients, only five to seven were seropositive at baseline.

This clone showed up just a few times. Its antigen is not known. The repertoire was sequenced with immunoSEQ multiplex PCR; TCRdb's copy has only in-frame clones and lacks some. This repertoire shows more than 100,000 clones, approximately 88% found once; its top ten account for approximately 3.5%. The specimen comprised peripheral blood, sampled on day 0 of AZD1222 vaccination. The receptor was isolated from an adult in good health. This rearrangement joins TRBV4-3 to TRBJ1-6; 8 positions match TRBD1. The CDR3 protein is CASSQDRGLSPLHF. DNA of the CDR3: TGCGCCAGCAGCCAAGACAGGGGGCTTTCACCCCTCCACTTT.